This T cell receptor beta chain emerged from a study of cytomegalovirus exposure and HLA in healthy donors (dated by TCRdb to 2015 to 2018). Study-wide context: An earlier analysis of roughly 570 of the donors reported 276 Gb of sequence data and 117 million unique TCR beta sequences obtained from around 170 million T cells. About 280 gigabases of sequencing data and approximately 91 million unique TCR sequences made up an early release that covered approximately 620 HLA-typed donors. Of the roughly 400 genotyped donors, around 81% fell in the genetic ancestry cluster associated with self-reported Caucasian donors. The study was designed to test whether signatures of past pathogen exposure could be identified by cataloging public T cell receptors. The study used immunosequencing to profile the T cell repertoires of several hundred subjects and linked those repertoires to cytomegalovirus serostatus. A separate validation cohort of some 130 different subjects was used in addition to the roughly 700-subject first cohort. To predict cytomegalovirus infection status, the study brought together high-throughput TCR immunosequencing, statistical association of individual TCRs with disease status, and machine learning. To study patterns of TCR occurrence, a later analysis re-analyzed previously published TCR beta repertoires from 550 to 800 donors and added high-resolution HLA genotyping. Rather than drawing on any new phenotypic data, the later analysis identified candidate immune exposures from TCR beta sequences and the way those sequences occurred across donors. In an earlier analysis of roughly 540 of the donors, high-throughput TCR beta sequencing was used to judge whether each TCR beta V gene segment behaved as functional or pseudogenic. Donor age, sex, ethnicity and CMV serostatus were compiled together with the repertoire data. Genome-wide SNP genotypes for about 65% of the roughly 700 donors were used in a later genetic analysis, which treated that subset as a discovery cohort. Every discovery cohort repertoire had been produced on one sequencing platform. Both class I and class II loci were covered by HLA typing, at four-digit resolution. The number of donors typed differed by locus, with roughly 620-630 for A, B, C, DRB1 and DQB1, around 500 for DQA1, 600 to 610 for DPA1, and 450 to 480 for DPB1. Roughly five DR-DQ haplotypes were treated as single units for association and clustering because of strong linkage in the cohort. Across approximately 400 genotyped donors of the cohort, an average of about 240,000 unique TCR beta nucleotide sequences per donor were sequenced, and roughly 17% of those sequences were non-productive. The research as a whole found: In vitro tests confirmed that a few of the cytomegalovirus-associated TCR beta chains recognize cytomegalovirus antigens. In a later analysis, HLA-associated TCR beta chains showed more clonal expansion and lower generation probabilities than non-associated chains that were equally common. This cohort had only TCR beta chains sequenced, and the lack of alpha or paired-chain data limited which features could be detected. The classifier was reported to diagnose cytomegalovirus status with high specificity and sensitivity in both the original cohort and the validation cohort. Over 15 rarely observed V segments, including chromosome 9 orphons, were excluded from the earlier analysis of just under 600 of the donors because counts were too low. In an earlier analysis of under 600 of the donors, most TCR beta V segments were observed in productive rearrangements about 87% or about 30% of the time, broadly matching IMGT annotations. It was suggested by the authors that the approach could potentially be generalized to other disease states and immunological phenotypes. Immune exposure information for the cohort was limited to CMV serostatus. Across donors, most TCR sequences were observed very rarely, whereas some public TCRs were present in many individuals. In a later analysis, TCR association rates were found to vary across HLA loci, with the most associated TCRs seen for DRB1 alleles and the fewest for HLA-C alleles. V-gene and J-gene trimming of TCR beta chains was associated with a missense DCLRE1C variant in a later genetic analysis, and the association was replicated in an independent cohort. Sequencing depth was assumed to be roughly uniform across donors in the presence/absence analyses, though that assumption may not hold. Linkage disequilibrium might explain the correlated functional status among segregating V segments, but an unknown experimental factor could not be ruled out. The study gave a list of some 150 TCR beta chains associated with cytomegalovirus. The 87-base-pair reads could not distinguish some IMGT-functional V segments, including TRBV6-2 and TRBV6-3, so those segments were excluded. Several of the top co-occurrence clusters appeared to be linked to parvovirus B19, influenza, CMV and Epstein-Barr virus, according to a later analysis. Because some donors lacked HLA typing at each locus, the association tests relied only on the typed subset. A further reported finding was that TCR beta sequences accurately predicted the HLA-A and HLA-B alleles for most subjects in the first cohort. A cluster of highly shared sequence variants was judged likely to represent a technical artifact of the sequencing pipeline. At a false discovery rate of 0.05, a later analysis linked 16,951 TCR beta sequences to specific HLA alleles. When HLA alleles, especially DR and DQ, strongly co-occurred, attributing TCR associations to individual alleles was difficult. In a later genetic analysis, fewer N-insertions in productive TCRs were reported among donors in an Asian-associated ancestry cluster than the roughly 700-donor mean. Most CMV-associated TCR beta chains appeared to be HLA-restricted in a later analysis, and the HLA associations seemed to be driven largely by CMV exposure.

The protocol used for the library was the immunoSEQ multiplex PCR assay. For the multiplex PCR, a mixture combining 60 forward primers for TCR Vbeta segments and 13 reverse primers for TCR Jbeta segments was used. The CDR3 region of rearranged TCR beta genes was amplified from genomic DNA with a multiplex PCR assay. The amplified TCR beta libraries were sequenced on the Illumina HiSeq System as 87-base-pair reads. The original methods were these. A later analysis counted 65 million to 90 million unique TCR beta chains across the 500 to 850 repertoires, and 10 million to 11 million of these chains were shared by at least two donors. Raw reads were error-corrected and collapsed into unique sequences by a nearest-neighbor algorithm in which closely related sequences were merged to remove PCR and sequencing errors. V, D and J gene segments were assigned by aligning CDR3 sequences to IMGT reference sequences. For a sequence to be retained, a match of at least six nucleotides was required to both a V gene segment and a J gene segment. Rearrangements were called productive when the CDR3 lacked stop codons and stayed in frame with V and J; all others were non-productive. CDR3 was defined according to IMGT convention as the region running from the second conserved V-encoded cysteine to the conserved J-encoded phenylalanine. In an earlier analysis of 500 to 650 of the donors, sequences lacking an unambiguous match to a single V gene segment were excluded. In an earlier analysis of approximately 500 of the donors, a V segment was called functional when productive rearrangements were above 56.7%, and segregating when the standard deviation between donors exceeded 5%. A statistical classification framework was built to diagnose cytomegalovirus status from the catalog of TCR beta chain sequences. In a later analysis, V and J genes were assigned by comparing TCR nucleotide sequences against IMGT/GENE-DB human TR gene sequences. Using the TCRdist pipeline, a later analysis assigned CDR3 sequences along with most-parsimonious VDJ recombination scenarios. In a later analysis, each TCR beta chain was defined by its CDR3 amino acid sequence together with its V-gene family, and reads without a unique V-gene family were excluded. As a way to deal with suspected cross-contamination and a sequencing artifact, a later analysis dropped hundreds of nucleotide sequences that were highly shared and had low generation probability. In a later analysis, a clonal expansion index was calculated for each public chain from normalized within-repertoire ranks of inferred template counts. Generation probabilities in a later analysis came from a VDJ recombination model fitted to out-of-frame rearrangements, and those results were checked against IGoR. In a later analysis, TCR-TCR, TCR-HLA and TCR-CMV co-occurrence was scored with hypergeometric tests, and a repertoire-size bias correction was applied to TCR pairs. False discovery rates were estimated in a later analysis by permuting HLA or CMV assignments 20 times. In a later analysis, co-occurring TCRs were grouped using DBSCAN, and TCRdist sequence similarity was added for clustering within HLA-allele-positive subsets. Co-occurrence clustering excluded repertoires with fewer than 30,000 or more than 120,000 public chains, plus five with anomalous nucleotide sharing. TCRdb limited this immuneACCESS table to in-frame rearrangements with V and J called. A share of clones is missing; checked studies link under half to unresolved V genes, and the rest is unexplained. V, J and clone size are those of that table, while D and trimming were read from the DNA. Within this sample are almost 200,000 clones, with roughly 79% of them counted one time only. The ten largest make up under 2% of the sample.

In total, more than 500 healthy bone marrow donors made up the cohort. All cohort members were sampled while nominally healthy, although unrecorded immune exposures were likely present. The donor tested CMV seronegative, placing the donor among the 352 seronegative members of the cohort. A peripheral blood sample was collected from each donor, and TCR beta sequencing was performed on peripheral blood mononuclear cells. Genomic DNA was extracted from the blood cell samples with the Qiagen DNeasy Blood Extraction Kit. Relative to germline, V is missing 0 bases and J is missing 7 bases, with 9 bases of the junction outside any gene match. CDR1 and CDR2, per the germline V gene, are SGHRS and YFSETQ. The CDR3 measures 15 amino acids from cysteine to phenylalanine. Left in the record is the CDR3 DNA by itself, 45 bases read in frame from the first base. As to this clone: Its binding antigen is unknown. Base quality data are lacking; no much larger clone is found one base away.

The TCR originated in a man younger than 45 in good health and CMV-seronegative. Rearrangement joined TRBV5-1 to TRBJ1-2; TRBD1 fits 7 bases in the junction. Sequences were obtained from PBMCs. The CDR3 protein: CASSLGPVQGTGYTF. The nucleotide sequence is TGCGCCAGCAGCTTGGGGCCCGTACAGGGGACTGGCTACACCTTC.